The rows below give T cell receptor beta chains drawn from one sample of a study of human T cells and chemical hapten exposure. TCRdb reanalysed the RACE reads using MiXCR and keeps one entry per CDR3 protein. The table shows roughly 260,000 distinct CDR3 sequences, with about 8.6% occurring only once. The sample was whole blood, taken in connection with sensitization to the hapten diphenylcyclopropenone (DPC). The source is a woman aged 40 to 50 with alopecia areata. Some clones in this sample may be carry-over from other donors' samples. The CDR3 runs from the conserved cysteine through the conserved F or W. Fields, in order: J gene, D gene, clone size, V gene, CDR3 DNA, CDR3 protein. A D gene is named only where the DNA matches it firmly. A clone size is listed for some rows: how often the clone was seen (once, few, many), or a class if it is expanded.

>TRBJ2-2|TRBD1|few|TRBV5-1
TGCGCCAGCAGCTTTGGACAGGGGGCGCGTACCGGGGAGCTGTTTTTT
CASSFGQGARTGELFF
>TRBJ2-4|TRBD1|-|TRBV20-1
TGCAGTGCTTTACAGGGGGCGCAGGCCAAAAACATTCAGTACTTC
CSALQGAQAKNIQYF
>TRBJ1-2|-|few|TRBV24-1
TGTGCCACCAGTGGGGAGAACTATGGCTACACCTTC
CATSGENYGYTF
>TRBJ1-1|-|few|TRBV7-3
TGTGCCAGCAGCTTTCAGGCCATAGGCACTGAAGCTTTCTTT
CASSFQAIGTEAFF
>TRBJ2-7|-|few|TRBV14
TGTGCCAGCAGCCAAGATATAGGTATGGACCCCCGGAAGCAGTACTTC
CASSQDIGMDPRKQYF
>TRBJ2-7|-|few|TRBV6-2/TRBV6-3
TGTGCCTCCCACCGGGACGGGGGCTTGTACGAGCAGTACTTC
CASHRDGGLYEQYF
>TRBJ2-3|TRBD2|-|TRBV28
TGTGCCAGCAGTTTATCCAGAGCGGGAGGGCCGGCGGATACGCAGTATTTT
CASSLSRAGGPADTQYF
>TRBJ2-1|-|-|TRBV28
TGTGCCAGCAGTTCGGGGGAGCCCCAATACTACAATGAGCAGTTCTTC
CASSSGEPQYYNEQFF
>TRBJ2-5|-|many|TRBV11-2
TGTGCCAGCAGCTTTCAATCGTGGGGGCAAGAGACCCAGTACTTC
CASSFQSWGQETQYF
>TRBJ2-7|-|-|TRBV7-2
TGTGCCAGCAGCTCCACCGTGGGGGACGAGCAGTACTTC
CASSSTVGDEQYF
>TRBJ1-6|TRBD1|few|TRBV2
TGTGCCAGTCGGACAGGGAGTAATTCACCCCTCCACTTT
CASRTGSNSPLHF
>TRBJ2-1|TRBD2|-|TRBV29-1
TGCAGCCCGGGACTAGCGGGAGTCGGTGAGCAGTTCTTC
CSPGLAGVGEQFF
>TRBJ2-1|TRBD2|-|TRBV12-3/TRBV12-4
TGTGCCAGCACCCTCGGCACCGGGACTAGCAGTAATGAGCAGTTCTTC
CASTLGTGTSSNEQFF
>TRBJ2-3|TRBD1|-|TRBV4-2
TGTGCCAGCAGCCAACGCACCTTTAAGGGGACAGAGGATACGCAGTATTTT
CASSQRTFKGTEDTQYF
>TRBJ2-7|-|-|TRBV5-1
TGCGCCAGCAATCTGGGGCAGGGCAACGAGCAGTACTTC
CASNLGQGNEQYF
>TRBJ2-6|-|few|TRBV21-1
TGTGCCAGCAGCAAGGGGGAACAGGGCCCGAGAACGTTTAGCTCTGGGGCCAACGTCCTGACTTTC
CASSKGEQGPRTFSSGANVLTF
>TRBJ1-2|-|many|TRBV20-1
TGCAGTGCTAGAGGTCTAGCCCGGACCGGGGCCACCTTC
CSARGLARTGATF
>TRBJ1-4|-|few|TRBV28
TGTGCCAGCAGCGATTATAATGAAAAACTGTTTTTT
CASSDYNEKLFF
>TRBJ2-6|-|many|TRBV24-1
TGTGCCACCAGTCCCGGGGCCAACGTCCTGACTTTC
CATSPGANVLTF
>TRBJ2-1|-|-|TRBV6-2/TRBV6-3
TGTGCCAGCAGTTACCTCGGAAGACGGGGTGAGCAGTTCTTC
CASSYLGRRGEQFF
>TRBJ2-5|-|-|TRBV6-5
TGTGCCAGCACCGAGGTCTCTGGGACCCAGTACTTC
CASTEVSGTQYF
>TRBJ1-3|TRBD1|few|TRBV6-1
TGTGCCAGCAGTGCCGGACAGGATGGAAACACCATATATTTT
CASSAGQDGNTIYF
>TRBJ2-2|-|-|TRBV2
TGTGCCAGCAGTGGGGGCAGCACCGGGGAGCTGTTTTTT
CASSGGSTGELFF
>TRBJ2-7|TRBD1|many|TRBV28
TGTGCCAGCAGGCCGGACAGGGGGCGCCGCGAGCAGTACTTC
CASRPDRGRREQYF
>TRBJ1-1|-|-|TRBV7-8
TGTGCCAGCACCTCCGGGGGCCCCATAGCTTTCTTT
CASTSGGPIAFF
>TRBJ1-6|TRBD1|few|TRBV12-3/TRBV12-4
TGTGCCAGCAGTTTAGGGACAGGGTATTCACCCCTCCACTTT
CASSLGTGYSPLHF
>TRBJ1-2|-|few|TRBV11-2
TGTGCCAGCAGCACCCCCCGGGACCGCTCATATGGCTACACCTTC
CASSTPRDRSYGYTF
>TRBJ1-2|-|-|TRBV7-9
TGTGCCAGCAGCTTGCGTTCAGTGCTGTGGGGCTACACCTTC
CASSLRSVLWGYTF
>TRBJ1-5|-|few|TRBV20-1
TGCAGTGCTTCCCTTGGCCGGACGGATCAGCCCCAGCATTTT
CSASLGRTDQPQHF
>TRBJ1-3|TRBD1|-|TRBV6-5
TGTGCCAGCCGACGGGGGCGTCATCAGGGGGGTAACACCATATATTTT
CASRRGRHQGGNTIYF
>TRBJ2-3|TRBD1|few|TRBV11-1
TGTGCCAGCAGCTTCGACAGGGGGCGGCGAGATACGCAGTATTTT
CASSFDRGRRDTQYF